Listed here are 21 T cell receptor beta chains from one sample, sequenced in a study of vaccination and CD4 T cells after COVID-19. Described treatment: approximately 11-day PBMC culture with coronavirus spike peptide pools or control peptides (ViraFEST assay). No antigen has been identified for these receptors. Oncomine TCR Beta short-read sequencing was applied to DNA from cultured CD4+ T cells. Each CDR3 protein is one row after TCRdb ran MiXCR on the PCR reads. This table holds some 17,000 distinct CDR3 sequences, approximately 54% found once. The sequenced sample consisted of CD4+ T cells from blood, cultured in vitro. The receptors shown here come from a human donor who had recovered from COVID-19.

The rearrangement uses TRBV7-2 and TRBJ2-7; 9 bases fit TRBD2. Trimming took 3 bases from V and 4 from J; bases not matched to a gene: 1. Germline V gene data show CDR1 as SGHTA and CDR2 as FQGNSA. The CDR3 covers 13 residues. The DNA for the CDR3 is TGTGCCAGCAGCTTTAGCGGGAGTTACGAGCAGTACTTC. It codes for CASSFSGSYEQYF.

V is TRBV20-1 and J is TRBJ1-4, with TRBD1 identical over 10 bases. The V gene end was trimmed by 5 bases and the J gene end by 8 bases; junction bases not matched to a gene: 5. The germline CDR1 and CDR2 sequences are DFQATT and SNEGSKA (reference sequence). The CDR3 runs to 13 residues. The CDR3 DNA reads TGCAGTGCTCGGCCGGGACAGGGGGAAAAACTGTTTTTT. Its protein is CSARPGQGEKLFF.

This clonotype has only a few counts. The junction does not match germline at one end; this may be a read error. The V call is TRBV20-1, the J call TRBJ1-2; 7 positions match TRBD1. The CDR3 loop spans 13 amino acids. Germline V gene lookup returns CDR1 DFQATT and CDR2 SNEGSKA (reference sequence). DNA of the CDR3: TGCAGCGCTAAGACAGGGAGGGGCTATGGCTACACCTTC. Translation gives CSAKTGRGYGYTF.

The gene calls are TRBV7-9 and TRBJ2-7; TRBD2 agrees at 8 bases. Per germline, CDR1 SEHNR and CDR2 FQNEAQ (reference sequence). Germline trimming cut 0 bases from V and 4 bases from J; bases unmatched to any gene: 8. This CDR3 spans 16 amino acids. The CDR3, as DNA: TGTGCCAGCAGCTTAGCAGGGGGACTAGGGCGTTACGAGCAGTACTTC. Amino acid sequence: CASSLAGGLGRYEQYF.

The V and J genes are TRBV19 and TRBJ1-1; 7 nucleotides agree with TRBD1. Germline CDR1 is LNHDA and CDR2 is SQIVND (reference sequence). After removal of 6 bases from V and 1 base from J, the junction contained 11 bases not matched to a gene. The CDR3 length is 16 residues. The CDR3 sequence: CASSDYRGVGNTEAFF. The DNA of the CDR3 is TGTGCCAGTAGCGACTACAGGGGAGTGGGGAACACTGAAGCTTTCTTT.

The CDR3 DNA follows: TGTGCCAGCAGTAAACAGCCACAAGAGACCCAGTACTTC. It encodes CASSKQPQETQYF. The chain employs TRBV6-1 and TRBJ2-5, with D hard to call. The CDR3 is made up of 13 amino acids. Per the germline V gene, CDR1 is MNHNS and CDR2 is SASEGT. Trimming took 5 bases from V and 2 from J, leaving 9 bases between them.

The rearrangement uses TRBV2 and TRBJ1-2; the D is unclear. The germline V and J ends were trimmed by 1 base and 4 bases, with 10 bases remaining between them. This CDR3 region has 14 residues. Germline-derived CDR1 and CDR2 are SNHLY and FYNNEI. CDR3 DNA sequence: TGTGCCAGCAGTGAAGAGTCAGTTTTCTATGGCTACACCTTC. This encodes CASSEESVFYGYTF.

The sample holds a few counts of this clonotype. The CDR3 reads CSARERLDGYTF. The CDR3 DNA reads TGCAGTGCTAGAGAGCGTTTGGATGGCTACACCTTC. This chain joins TRBV20-1 and TRBJ1-2; D unresolved. CDR3 length equals 12 residues. The ends were cut back, 0 bases at V and 6 bases at J, with 8 bases in the middle. Germline V gene lookup returns CDR1 DFQATT and CDR2 SNEGSKA (reference sequence).

This sequence joins TRBV20-1 and TRBJ2-3, with D perhaps being TRBD1 or TRBD2 (5 bases each). V lost 3 bases, J lost 5 bases, and 18 bases lay in between. Germline CDR1 DFQATT, CDR2 SNEGSKA (reference sequence). The CDR3 is 15 amino acids. The chain's CDR3 is CSASSMRGGGDTQYF. The CDR3 coding sequence is TGCAGTGCTAGTAGTATGAGGGGCGGAGGAGATACGCAGTATTTT.

The rearrangement uses TRBV2 and TRBJ2-5; 9 bases map to TRBD1. In germline, CDR1 is SNHLY, CDR2 FYNNEI. V lost 10 bases to trimming and J lost 5 bases; unmatched junction nucleotides: 5. This CDR3 has 12 residues. The CDR3 sequence is CATTGTGETQYF. The CDR3 DNA follows: TGTGCCACCACCGGGACAGGGGAGACCCAGTACTTC.

This CDR3 is CASSEVFPWSPGEQYF. CDR3 in DNA: TGTGCCAGCAGTGAAGTTTTCCCCTGGAGCCCTGGGGAGCAGTACTTC. The chain carries TRBV6-1 and TRBJ2-7; D unclear. The germline CDR1 and CDR2 sequences are MNHNS and SASEGT. Trimming removed 1 base at V and 7 bases at J, with 20 bases between. This CDR3 is 16 amino acids long.

This rearrangement joins TRBV20-1 to TRBJ2-3, with D hard to call. The germline V gene has CDR1 DFQATT and CDR2 SNEGSKA (reference sequence). The CDR3 sequence is 14 residues long. Trimming removed 3 bases at V and 0 bases at J, with 10 bases between. CDR3 coding DNA: TGCAGTGCTAGCCAGTTCCTAAGCACAGATACGCAGTATTTT. Its translation: CSASQFLSTDTQYF.

V is TRBV12-3 or TRBV12-4 and J is TRBJ2-7; D not resolved. The V gene lost 3 bases and the J gene lost 0 bases, with 9 bases spanning the gap. This CDR3 region has 14 residues. The CDR3 coding sequence is TGTGCCAGCAGTTTCTCCATGGGCTCCTACGAGCAGTACTTC. Translation: CASSFSMGSYEQYF.

The V gene is TRBV20-1, the J gene TRBJ2-5; TRBD2 matches 14 bases. Unmatched junction bases numbered 1, after V lost 6 bases and J lost 4 bases. The germline gives CDR1 DFQATT, CDR2 SNEGSKA (reference sequence). This CDR3 has 13 residues. CDR3: CSAGTSGGETQYF. The CDR3 nucleotides are TGCAGTGCGGGGACTAGCGGGGGAGAGACCCAGTACTTC.

The chain links TRBV5-4 to TRBJ1-1; D possibly corresponds to TRBD1 (5 bases). V was pared by 5 bases and J by 3 bases, with 14 bases between. The CDR3 runs 14 residues. The germline V gene has CDR1 SGHNT and CDR2 YYREEE (reference sequence). The CDR3 coding sequence is TGTGCCAGCAGTTTTAGGGGCTCCGACACTGAAGCTTTCTTT. Translation: CASSFRGSDTEAFF.

The chain carries TRBV27 and TRBJ1-5; D unresolved. Looked up from germline, CDR1 is MNHEY and CDR2 is SMNVEV (reference sequence). The CDR3 contains 14 residues. V was shortened by 1 base and J by 9 bases, with 13 bases between the two germline ends. The CDR3 DNA is TGTGCCAGCAGTTTATTGGCAGGCGTTATGCCCCAGCATTTT. Amino acid sequence: CASSLLAGVMPQHF.

The chain combines TRBV30 with TRBJ1-1; D might be TRBD1 (6 bases). Germline loops: CDR1 GTSNPN, CDR2 SVGIG (reference sequence). The CDR3 spans 15 residues. V lost 3 bases and J lost 1, with 15 bases in between. CDR3 nucleotides: TGTGCCTGGAGCCCGGGGGGGGCGGAGAACACTGAAGCTTTCTTT. Translation gives CAWSPGGAENTEAFF.

J is TRBJ2-5 and V is TRBV5-8; no definite D call. The CDR3 contains 13 residues. With 7 bases removed from V and 5 bases from J, the gap between germline ends came to 15 bases. Germline V gene lookup returns CDR1 SGHTS and CDR2 YDEGEE. CDR3 region: CASWSFLRETQYF. The CDR3 coding sequence is TGTGCCAGCTGGTCCTTCCTCAGGGAGACCCAGTACTTC.

This clonotype has only a few counts. V is TRBV20-1 and J is TRBJ2-3, with 9 bases fitting TRBD2. Trimming at V came to 3 bases and at J to 2 bases, leaving 6 bases not matched to a gene. This CDR3 region has 15 residues. Germline V gene data show CDR1 as DFQATT and CDR2 as SNEGSKA (reference sequence). CDR3 sequence reads: CSASRSGRNTDTQYF. In nucleotides, the CDR3 is TGCAGTGCTAGTCGTAGCGGGAGAAACACAGATACGCAGTATTTT.

This clonotype was recorded once. This chain connects TRBV20-1 to TRBJ2-3, with D perhaps matching TRBD1 (6 bases). In germline, CDR1 is DFQATT, CDR2 SNEGSKA (reference sequence). Trimming stripped 7 bases from V and 0 bases from J, with 14 bases between. CDR3 length: 14 residues. Here the CDR3 reads CSVTGGTSTDTQYF. The CDR3 DNA reads TGCAGTGTAACTGGGGGCACTAGCACAGATACGCAGTATTTT.

This clonotype came up a few times. The chain has TRBV7-6 and TRBJ2-5; no definite D call. V lost 4 bases and J lost 3, with 15 bases in between. The CDR3 is made up of 15 amino acids. The germline V gene has CDR1 SGHVS and CDR2 FNYEAQ. The chain's CDR3 is CASSSSQQTKETQYF. The CDR3 nucleotides are TGTGCCAGCAGCTCCTCTCAGCAAACCAAAGAGACCCAGTACTTC.